This TCR beta chain was identified during a study of CD8 T cells in ankylosing spondylitis. General study points: Significant enrichment of disease-linked clones was reportedly seen in matched ankylosing spondylitis synovial fluid. Characteristic, it appeared, of ankylosing spondylitis blood was a TCR beta motif of 7 or 8 highly homologous variants.

TCR beta libraries were made by quantitative 5'-RACE with molecular barcodes. Each CDR3 protein gets one entry after TCRdb re-called the 5' RACE reads with MiXCR. Of about 440,000 distinct CDR3 sequences in the sample, roughly 17% are singletons; the top ten hold approximately 1%. This clonotype has a handful of counts. Its antigen is still unknown. The germline V gene has CDR1 DFQATT and CDR2 SNEGSKA (reference sequence). V lost 1 base to trimming and J lost 8 bases; unmatched junction nucleotides: 8. The length of the CDR3 is 14 residues. Material for sequencing was blood, either unsorted or a sorted T cell fraction (not recorded which). The chain employs TRBV20-1 and TRBJ2-4; the match to TRBD2 covers 7 bases. The TCR was taken from a male donor with ankylosing spondylitis. CDR3 residues: CSARAGTTTDIQYF. The DNA of the CDR3 is TGCAGTGCTAGAGCCGGGACTACTACAGACATTCAGTACTTC.